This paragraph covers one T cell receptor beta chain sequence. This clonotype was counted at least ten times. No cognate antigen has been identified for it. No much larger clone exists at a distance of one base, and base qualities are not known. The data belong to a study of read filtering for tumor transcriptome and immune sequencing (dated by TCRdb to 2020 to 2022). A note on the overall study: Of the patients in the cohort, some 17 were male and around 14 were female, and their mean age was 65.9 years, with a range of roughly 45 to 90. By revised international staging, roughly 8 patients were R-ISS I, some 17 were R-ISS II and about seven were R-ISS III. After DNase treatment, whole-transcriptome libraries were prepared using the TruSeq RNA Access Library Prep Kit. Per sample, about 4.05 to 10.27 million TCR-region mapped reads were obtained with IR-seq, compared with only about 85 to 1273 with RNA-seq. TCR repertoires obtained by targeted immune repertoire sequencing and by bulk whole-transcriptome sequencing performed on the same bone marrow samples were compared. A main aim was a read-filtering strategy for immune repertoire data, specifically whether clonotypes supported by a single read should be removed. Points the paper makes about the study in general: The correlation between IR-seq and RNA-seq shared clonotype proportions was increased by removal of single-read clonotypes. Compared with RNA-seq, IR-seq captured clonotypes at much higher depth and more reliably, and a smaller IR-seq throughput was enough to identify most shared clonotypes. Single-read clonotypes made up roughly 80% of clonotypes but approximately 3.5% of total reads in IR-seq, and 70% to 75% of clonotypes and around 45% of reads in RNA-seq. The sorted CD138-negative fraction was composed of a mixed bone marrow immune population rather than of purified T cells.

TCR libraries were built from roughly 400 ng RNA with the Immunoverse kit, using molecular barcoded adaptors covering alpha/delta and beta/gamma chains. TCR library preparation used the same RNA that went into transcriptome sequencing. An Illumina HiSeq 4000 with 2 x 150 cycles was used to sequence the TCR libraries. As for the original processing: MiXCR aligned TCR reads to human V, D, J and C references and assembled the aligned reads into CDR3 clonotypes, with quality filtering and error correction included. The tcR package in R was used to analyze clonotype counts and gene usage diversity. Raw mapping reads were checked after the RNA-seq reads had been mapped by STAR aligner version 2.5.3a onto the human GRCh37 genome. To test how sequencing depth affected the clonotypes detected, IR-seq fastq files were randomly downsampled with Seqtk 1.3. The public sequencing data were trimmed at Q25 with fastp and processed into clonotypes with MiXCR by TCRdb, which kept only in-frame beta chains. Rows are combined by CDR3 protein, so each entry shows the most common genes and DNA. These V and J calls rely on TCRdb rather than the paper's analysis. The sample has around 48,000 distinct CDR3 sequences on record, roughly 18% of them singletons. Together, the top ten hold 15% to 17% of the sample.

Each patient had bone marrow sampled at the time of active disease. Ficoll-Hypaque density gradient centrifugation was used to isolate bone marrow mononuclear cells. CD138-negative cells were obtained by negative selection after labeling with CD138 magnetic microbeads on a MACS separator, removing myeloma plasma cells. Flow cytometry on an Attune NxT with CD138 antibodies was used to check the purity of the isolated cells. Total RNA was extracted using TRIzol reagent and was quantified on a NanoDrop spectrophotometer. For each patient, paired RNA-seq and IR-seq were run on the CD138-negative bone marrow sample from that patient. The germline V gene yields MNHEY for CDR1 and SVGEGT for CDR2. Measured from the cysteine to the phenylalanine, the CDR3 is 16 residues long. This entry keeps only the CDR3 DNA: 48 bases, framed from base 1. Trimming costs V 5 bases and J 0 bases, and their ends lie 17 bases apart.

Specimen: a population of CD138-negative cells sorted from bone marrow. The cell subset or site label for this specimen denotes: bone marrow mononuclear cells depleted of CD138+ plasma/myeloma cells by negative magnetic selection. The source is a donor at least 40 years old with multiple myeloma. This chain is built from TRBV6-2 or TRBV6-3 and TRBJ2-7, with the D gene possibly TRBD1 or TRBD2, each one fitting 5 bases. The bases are TGTGCCAGCAGTCCCGGGACGACAATCTTCTCCTACGAGCAGTACTTC. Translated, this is CASSPGTTIFSYEQYF.